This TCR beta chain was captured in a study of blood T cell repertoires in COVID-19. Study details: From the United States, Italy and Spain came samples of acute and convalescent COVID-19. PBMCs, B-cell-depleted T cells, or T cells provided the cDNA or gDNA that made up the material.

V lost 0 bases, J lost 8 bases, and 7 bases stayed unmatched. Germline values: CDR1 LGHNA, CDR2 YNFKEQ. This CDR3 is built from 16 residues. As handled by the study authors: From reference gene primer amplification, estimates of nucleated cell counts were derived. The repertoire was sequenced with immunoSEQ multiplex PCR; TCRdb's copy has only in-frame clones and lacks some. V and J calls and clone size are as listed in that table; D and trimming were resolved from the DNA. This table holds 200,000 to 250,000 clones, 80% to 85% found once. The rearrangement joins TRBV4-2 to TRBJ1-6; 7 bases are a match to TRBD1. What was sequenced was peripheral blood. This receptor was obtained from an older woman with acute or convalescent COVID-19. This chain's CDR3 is CASSQEVWDSYSPLHF. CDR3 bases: TGTGCCAGCAGCCAAGAAGTCTGGGACAGCTATTCACCCCTCCACTTT.